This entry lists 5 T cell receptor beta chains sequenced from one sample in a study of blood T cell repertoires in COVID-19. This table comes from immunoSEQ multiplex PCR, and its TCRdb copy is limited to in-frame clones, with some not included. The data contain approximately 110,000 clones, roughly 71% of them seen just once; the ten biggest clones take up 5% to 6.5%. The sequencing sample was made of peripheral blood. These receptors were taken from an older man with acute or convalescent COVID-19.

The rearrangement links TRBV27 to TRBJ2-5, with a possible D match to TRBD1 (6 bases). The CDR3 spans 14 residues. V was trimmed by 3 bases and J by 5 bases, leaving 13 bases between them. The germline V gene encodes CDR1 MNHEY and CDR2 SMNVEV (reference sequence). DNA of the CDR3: TGTGCCAGCAGTTTTGCAGGGGCAGAGGAGACCCAGTACTTC. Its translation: CASSFAGAEETQYF.

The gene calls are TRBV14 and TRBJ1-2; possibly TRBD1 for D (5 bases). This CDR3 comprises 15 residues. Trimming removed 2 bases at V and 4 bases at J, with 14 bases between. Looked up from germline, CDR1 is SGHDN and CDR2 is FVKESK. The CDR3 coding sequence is TGTGCCAGCAGCCAACAGGGCCAATCTGCCTATGGCTACACCTTC. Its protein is CASSQQGQSAYGYTF. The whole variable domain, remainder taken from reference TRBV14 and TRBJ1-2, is EAGVTQFPSHSVIEKGQTVTLRCDPISGHDNLYWYRRVMGKEIKFLLHFVKESKQDESGMPNNRFLAERTGGTYSTLKVQPAELEDSGVYFCASSQQGQSAYGYTFGSGTRLTVV.

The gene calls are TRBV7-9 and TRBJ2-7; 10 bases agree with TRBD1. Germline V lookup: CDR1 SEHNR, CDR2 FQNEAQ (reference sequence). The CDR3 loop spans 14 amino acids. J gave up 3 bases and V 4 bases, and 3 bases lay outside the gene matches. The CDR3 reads CASSSDRGRYEQYF. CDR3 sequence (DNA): TGTGCCAGCAGCTCCGACAGGGGGCGCTACGAGCAGTACTTC.

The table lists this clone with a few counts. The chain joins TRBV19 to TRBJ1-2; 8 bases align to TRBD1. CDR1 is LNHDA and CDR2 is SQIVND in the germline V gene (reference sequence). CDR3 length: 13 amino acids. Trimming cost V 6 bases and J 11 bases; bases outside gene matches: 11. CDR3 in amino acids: CASRGQDRDIYTF. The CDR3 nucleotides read TGTGCCAGTAGAGGGCAGGACAGGGACATATACACCTTC.

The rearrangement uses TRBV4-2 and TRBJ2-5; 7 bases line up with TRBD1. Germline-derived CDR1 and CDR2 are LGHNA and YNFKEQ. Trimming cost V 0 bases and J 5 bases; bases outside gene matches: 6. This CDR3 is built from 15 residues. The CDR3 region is CASSQDLDRMETQYF. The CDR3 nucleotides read TGTGCCAGCAGCCAAGATTTGGACAGGATGGAGACCCAGTACTTC.